These T cell receptor beta chains were read from a single sample in a study of shared T cell receptors in the human thymus. The protocol was immunoSEQ multiplex PCR, while the TCRdb copy is restricted to in-frame clones and leaves out a portion. The sample includes about 660,000 clones, 85% to 90% of them seen just once. The sample was also reused in another study, on human thymus T cells.

Sequenced input: thymocytes. Every receptor here comes from a boy in the first two years of life with a congenital heart defect. The CDR3 runs from the conserved cysteine through the conserved F or W. The D gene is left open where the match is weak. Only part of the rows carry a size: once, few, many, or a class if the clone is expanded.

cdr3_nt cdr3_aa d_call j_call clone_size v_call
TGTGCCAGCAGCCAAAGATTGGGTAGCGGGAGTAGGGCAGATACGCAGTATTTT CASSQRLGSGSRADTQYF TRBD2 TRBJ2-3 - TRBV4-2
- CASSNVGQGANYGYTF - TRBJ1-2 - TRBV21-1
TGCGCCAGCAGTCGAGCGGGAGGGGCCAATGAGCAGTTCTTC CASSRAGGANEQFF TRBD2 TRBJ2-1 - TRBV4-1
TGTGCCAGCAGTTTTGGACAGGGGGAAGGCACAGATACGCAGTATTTT CASSFGQGEGTDTQYF TRBD1 TRBJ2-3 - TRBV28
TGTGCCAGCAGTTTCGCTGGGGGCCGTGGCTACACCTTC CASSFAGGRGYTF - TRBJ1-2 - TRBV28
TGTGCCAGCAGCTTGCCCCTCAAGACAGGGATATATGGCTACACCTTC CASSLPLKTGIYGYTF TRBD1 TRBJ1-2 - TRBV7-9
TGTGCCAGCGTGGGACTAATCTACAATGAGCAGTTCTTC CASVGLIYNEQFF TRBD2 TRBJ2-1 - TRBV2
TGTGCCTGGAGGTCTACAGGGGGCAGGGCTGAAGCTTTCTTT CAWRSTGGRAEAFF TRBD1 TRBJ1-1 - TRBV30
TGCGCCAGCAGCCAAGATCGCGGGGCCGGGCCGAACACTGAAGCTTTCTTT CASSQDRGAGPNTEAFF - TRBJ1-1 - TRBV4-3
TGCAGTGCTAGCACTAACTATGGCTACACCTTC CSASTNYGYTF - TRBJ1-2 - TRBV20-1
TGCAGCGTTGAAGATATGACTAATGAGCAGTTCTTC CSVEDMTNEQFF - TRBJ2-1 - TRBV29-1
TGTGCCAGCAGTTCAGGAACCACTAGCGGACAAGAGACCCAGTACTTC CASSSGTTSGQETQYF TRBD2 TRBJ2-5 - TRBV11-2
TGTGCCAGCAGTTTACCCCCCACCGTTGACAGGGGGAATCAGCCCCAGCATTTT CASSLPPTVDRGNQPQHF TRBD1 TRBJ1-5 few TRBV28
TGTGCCAGCAGTGACCCCCGGGGTAGGGACTGGGGGAACACTGAAGCTTTCTTT CASSDPRGRDWGNTEAFF - TRBJ1-1 - TRBV6-1
TGTGCCAGCAGTTTCCTCGACAGCTATGGCTACACCTTC CASSFLDSYGYTF - TRBJ1-2 - TRBV28
TGTGCCAGCTGGACAGATTATAGCAATCAGCCCCAGCATTTT CASWTDYSNQPQHF - TRBJ1-5 - TRBV9
TGTGCCAGCAGCTCATGGGACAGGGAAGGGGATGGCTACACCTTC CASSSWDREGDGYTF TRBD1 TRBJ1-2 - TRBV7-2
TGTGCCAGCTCCTCGCGACTGCCCGAGGGCGAGCAGTACTTC CASSSRLPEGEQYF - TRBJ2-7 - TRBV18
TGTGCCAGCAGCCAACCCTCCGGGACACCTAACTATGGCTACACCTTC CASSQPSGTPNYGYTF - TRBJ1-2 - TRBV14
TGTGCCTGGTCTGGATGGGGCAATGATGAGCAGTTCTTC CAWSGWGNDEQFF - TRBJ2-1 - TRBV30
TGTGCCAGCAGCCCAGGGACTAGCGGGCGTTTCCGGGAGCAGTTCTTC CASSPGTSGRFREQFF TRBD2 TRBJ2-1 - TRBV5-4
TGTGCCAGCAGTTCCTCTCGGAGCCACGAGCAGTACTTC CASSSSRSHEQYF - TRBJ2-7 - TRBV28
TGTGCCAGCAGTTTCGGCCAGGGGGCGAACACTGAAGCTTTCTTT CASSFGQGANTEAFF TRBD1 TRBJ1-1 - TRBV27
TGTGCCAGTTCGGGACTAGCGGGAGCTTTTTCCTACGAGCAGTACTTC CASSGLAGAFSYEQYF TRBD2 TRBJ2-7 - TRBV28
TGCGCCAGCAGCCTGGGACTAGCGGGAGGGCCGTACGAGCAGTACTTC CASSLGLAGGPYEQYF TRBD2 TRBJ2-7 - TRBV4-3
TGTGCCAGCAGTGAATTCAGGGGGAGATTGAGCACCATATATTTT CASSEFRGRLSTIYF TRBD1 TRBJ1-3 - TRBV6-1
TGTGCCAGCAGCCAAGCGAGGGAGGGCCACCCAGAGACCCAGTACTTC CASSQAREGHPETQYF TRBD2 TRBJ2-5 once TRBV4-2